The 4 T cell receptor beta chains listed next were all sequenced from one sample in a study of shared clonotypes between healthy human individuals (dated by TCRdb to 2020 to 2021). CD8 naive samples consisted of CD45RO-negative cells that were positively selected for CCR7, yielding a CD45RA+CCR7+ population without TemRA cells. Preparation of the library involved the immunoSEQ multiplex PCR assay. As stored in TCRdb, this immuneACCESS dataset retains in-frame rearrangements with V and J assigned. A fraction of the clones does not appear; measured against another copy, unresolved V genes explain less than half of the discrepancy, and the remainder lacks a known reason. In all, the sample holds about 820,000 clones, and 90% to 95% of those were seen once. Together, the top ten hold 24% of the sample. The sample comprised naive CD8+ T cells sorted from blood. The cell subset or site label of this sample denotes: CD45RA+CCR7+. These receptors all stem from a man aged 25 to 45 in good health.

V is TRBV10-3 and J is TRBJ2-7; D not resolved. The CDR3 is 13 amino acids. Trimming took 4 bases from V and 5 from J, leaving 12 bases between them. Germline-derived CDR1 and CDR2 are ENHRY and SYGVKD. CDR3 in amino acids: CAISVAGPDEQYF. As DNA, the CDR3 is TGTGCCATCAGTGTGGCCGGACCAGACGAGCAGTACTTC.

J is TRBJ1-1 and V is TRBV6-6; 7 bases match TRBD1. V lost 8 bases and J lost 1; bases outside the gene matches: 7. From germline, CDR1 is MNHNY and CDR2 SVGAGI (reference sequence). This CDR3 is 14 amino acids long. DNA for the CDR3: TGTGCCAGCGTCCGGACAGGAAGGAACACTGAAGCTTTCTTT. This translates into CASVRTGRNTEAFF.

This sequence joins TRBV27 and TRBJ1-1; D call uncertain. The CDR3 runs to 14 residues. The germline V gene has CDR1 MNHEY and CDR2 SMNVEV (reference sequence). Deletions cut 3 bases from V and 6 bases from J, with 14 bases between. The CDR3 sequence: CASSFPGEMAEAFF. The CDR3 DNA follows: TGTGCCAGCAGTTTCCCCGGGGAGATGGCTGAAGCTTTCTTT.

The gene calls are TRBV5-1 and TRBJ1-2, with 11 positions matching TRBD1. V was clipped by 4 bases and J by 3 bases; unmatched bases: 8. CDR1 is SGHRS and CDR2 is YFSETQ in the germline V gene. CDR3 size: 16 residues. CDR3 sequence (DNA): TGCGCCAGCAGCCCGTGGACAGGGGGCGCGGACTATGGCTACACCTTC. This sequence encodes CASSPWTGGADYGYTF.